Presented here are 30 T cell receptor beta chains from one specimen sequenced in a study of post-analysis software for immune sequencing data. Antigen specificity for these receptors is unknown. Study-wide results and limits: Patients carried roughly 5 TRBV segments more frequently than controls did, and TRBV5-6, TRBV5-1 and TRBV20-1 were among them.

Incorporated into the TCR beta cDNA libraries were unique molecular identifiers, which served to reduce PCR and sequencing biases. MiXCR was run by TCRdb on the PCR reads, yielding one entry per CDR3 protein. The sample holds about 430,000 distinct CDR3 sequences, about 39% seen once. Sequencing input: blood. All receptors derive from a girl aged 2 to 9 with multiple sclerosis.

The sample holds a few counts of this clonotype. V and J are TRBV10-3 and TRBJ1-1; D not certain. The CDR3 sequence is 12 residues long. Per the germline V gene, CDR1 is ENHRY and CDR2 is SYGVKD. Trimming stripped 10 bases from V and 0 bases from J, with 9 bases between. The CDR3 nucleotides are TGTGCCAGCTCCCGTATGAACACTGAAGCTTTCTTT. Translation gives CASSRMNTEAFF.

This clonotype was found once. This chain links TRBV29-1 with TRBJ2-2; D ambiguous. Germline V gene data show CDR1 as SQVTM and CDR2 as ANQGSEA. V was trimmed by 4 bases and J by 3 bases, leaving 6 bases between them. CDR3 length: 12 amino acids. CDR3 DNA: TGCAGCGTTGTCAGTTACACCGGGGAGCTGTTTTTT. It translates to CSVVSYTGELFF.

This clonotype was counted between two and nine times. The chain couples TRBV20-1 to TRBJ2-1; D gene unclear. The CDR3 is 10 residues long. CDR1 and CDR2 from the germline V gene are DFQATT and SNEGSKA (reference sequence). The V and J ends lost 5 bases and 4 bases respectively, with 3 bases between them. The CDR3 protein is CSAEYNEQFF. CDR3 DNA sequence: TGCAGTGCTGAATACAATGAGCAGTTCTTC.

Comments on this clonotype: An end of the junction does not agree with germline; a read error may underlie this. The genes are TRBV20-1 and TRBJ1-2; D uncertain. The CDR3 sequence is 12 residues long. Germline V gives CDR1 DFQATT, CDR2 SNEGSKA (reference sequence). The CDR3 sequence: CSATDGLGGCTF. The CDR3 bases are TGCAGTGCCACCGACGGACTGGGAGGCTGCACCTTC.

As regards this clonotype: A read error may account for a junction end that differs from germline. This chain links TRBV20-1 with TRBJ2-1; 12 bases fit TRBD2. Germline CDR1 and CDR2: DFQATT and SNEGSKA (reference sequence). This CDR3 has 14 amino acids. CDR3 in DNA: TGCAATGCTAGAGACCCTAGCGGGAGGGTTGATGGGTTCTTC. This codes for CNARDPSGRVDGFF.

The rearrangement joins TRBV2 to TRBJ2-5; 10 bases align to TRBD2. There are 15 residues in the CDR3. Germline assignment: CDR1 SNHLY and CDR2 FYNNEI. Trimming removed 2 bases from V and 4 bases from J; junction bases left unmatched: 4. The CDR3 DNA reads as TGTGCCAGCAGTGAACCTCTAGCGGGAGTAGAGACCCAGTACTTC. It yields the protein CASSEPLAGVETQYF.

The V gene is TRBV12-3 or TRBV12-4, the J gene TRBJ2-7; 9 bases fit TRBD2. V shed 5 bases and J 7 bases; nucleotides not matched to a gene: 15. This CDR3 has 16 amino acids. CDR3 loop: CASSNRVRTSVNEQYF. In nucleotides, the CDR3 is TGTGCCAGCAGTAACAGGGTCAGGACTAGCGTCAATGAGCAGTACTTC.

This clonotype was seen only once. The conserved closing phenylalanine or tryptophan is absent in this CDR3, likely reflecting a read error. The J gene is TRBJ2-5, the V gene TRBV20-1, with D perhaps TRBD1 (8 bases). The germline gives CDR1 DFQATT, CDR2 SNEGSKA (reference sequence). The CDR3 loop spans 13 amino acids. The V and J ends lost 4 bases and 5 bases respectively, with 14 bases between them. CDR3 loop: CSANNRGGETQYC. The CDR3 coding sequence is TGCAGTGCTAATAACAGGGGGGGGGAGACCCAGTACTGC.

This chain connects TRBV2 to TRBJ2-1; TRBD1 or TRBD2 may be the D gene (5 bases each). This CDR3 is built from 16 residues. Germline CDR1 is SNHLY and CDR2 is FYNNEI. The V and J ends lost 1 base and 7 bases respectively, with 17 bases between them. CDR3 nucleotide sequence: TGTGCCAGCAGTGAAGGCTGGGGGAGAGAAGGGAATGAGCAGTTCTTC. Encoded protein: CASSEGWGREGNEQFF.

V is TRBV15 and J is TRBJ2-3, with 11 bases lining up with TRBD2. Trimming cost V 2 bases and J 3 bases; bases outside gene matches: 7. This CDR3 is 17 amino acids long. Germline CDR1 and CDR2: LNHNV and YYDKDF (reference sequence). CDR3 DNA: TGTGCCACCAGCAGACTTCCCCTAGCGGGAGGAACAGATACGCAGTATTTT. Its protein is CATSRLPLAGGTDTQYF.

The CDR3 here is CASSSGSYQETQYF. Here the CDR3 DNA reads TGTGCCAGCAGCAGCGGCAGCTATCAAGAGACCCAGTACTTC. The chain recombines TRBV9 with TRBJ2-4; tentatively, D is TRBD2 (5 bases). The DNA end is more similar to TRBJ2-5, so the J call may be wrong. Germline V gives CDR1 SGDLS, CDR2 YYNGEE. The CDR3 is 14 amino acids.

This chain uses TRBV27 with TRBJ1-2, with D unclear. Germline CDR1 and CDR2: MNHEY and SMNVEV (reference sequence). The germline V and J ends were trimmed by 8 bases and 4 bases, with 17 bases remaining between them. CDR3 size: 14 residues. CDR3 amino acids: CASGSETGLYGYTF. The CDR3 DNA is TGTGCCAGCGGATCCGAGACGGGTCTCTATGGCTACACCTTC.

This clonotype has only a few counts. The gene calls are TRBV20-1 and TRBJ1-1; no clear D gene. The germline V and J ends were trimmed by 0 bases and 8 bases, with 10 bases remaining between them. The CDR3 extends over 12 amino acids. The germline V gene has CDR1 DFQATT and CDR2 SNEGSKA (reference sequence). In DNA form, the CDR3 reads TGCAGTGCTAGAGATCTGGCCGGAGAAGCTTTCTTT. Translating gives CSARDLAGEAFF.

The CDR3 loop is CASTTSGSHEQYF. The CDR3 DNA reads as TGTGCCAGCACGACTAGCGGGAGCCACGAGCAGTACTTC. The chain is built from TRBV28 and TRBJ2-4; 12 bases match TRBD2. The last part of the DNA fits TRBJ2-7 better; the J call may be wrong. Germline-derived CDR1 and CDR2 are MDHEN and SYDVKM. CDR3 length: 13 amino acids.

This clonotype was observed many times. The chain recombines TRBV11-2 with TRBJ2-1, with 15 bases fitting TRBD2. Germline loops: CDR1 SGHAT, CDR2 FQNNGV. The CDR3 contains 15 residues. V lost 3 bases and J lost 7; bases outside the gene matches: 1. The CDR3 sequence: CASSFGLAGGNEQFF. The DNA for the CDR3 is TGTGCCAGCAGCTTCGGACTAGCGGGGGGGAATGAGCAGTTCTTC.

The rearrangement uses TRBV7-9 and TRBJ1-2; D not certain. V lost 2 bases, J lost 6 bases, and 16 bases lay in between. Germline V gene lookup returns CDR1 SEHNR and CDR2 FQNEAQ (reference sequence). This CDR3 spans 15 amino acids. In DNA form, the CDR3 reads TGTGCCAGCAGCTTAAGAGGTTGGGTTGGTGATGGCTACACCTTC. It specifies CASSLRGWVGDGYTF.

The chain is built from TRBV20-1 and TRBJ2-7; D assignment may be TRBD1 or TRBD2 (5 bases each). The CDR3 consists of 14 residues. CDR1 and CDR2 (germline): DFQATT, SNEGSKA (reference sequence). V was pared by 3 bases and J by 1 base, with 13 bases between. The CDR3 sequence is CSASLQRTSYEQYF. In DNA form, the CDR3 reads TGCAGTGCTAGTCTCCAGCGGACATCCTACGAGCAGTACTTC.

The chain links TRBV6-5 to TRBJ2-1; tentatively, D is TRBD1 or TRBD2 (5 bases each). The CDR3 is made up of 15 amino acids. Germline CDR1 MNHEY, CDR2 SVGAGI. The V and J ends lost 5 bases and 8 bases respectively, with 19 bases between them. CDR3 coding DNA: TGTGCCAGCAGTCCGGGACCGCCAGGCTTCTATGAGCAGTTCTTC. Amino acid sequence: CASSPGPPGFYEQFF.

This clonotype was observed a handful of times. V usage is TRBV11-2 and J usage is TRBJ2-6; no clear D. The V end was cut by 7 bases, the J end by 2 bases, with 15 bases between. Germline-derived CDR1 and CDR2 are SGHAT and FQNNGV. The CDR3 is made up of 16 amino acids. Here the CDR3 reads CASIYLGSAGANVLTF. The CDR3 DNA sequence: TGTGCCAGCATCTATCTCGGGTCGGCTGGGGCCAACGTCCTGACTTTC.

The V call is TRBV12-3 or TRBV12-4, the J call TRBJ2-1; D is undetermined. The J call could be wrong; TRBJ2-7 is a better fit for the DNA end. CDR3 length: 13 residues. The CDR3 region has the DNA TGTGCCAGCAGTTTAGCAGGAACCGGAGAGCAGTACTTC. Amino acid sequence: CASSLAGTGEQYF.

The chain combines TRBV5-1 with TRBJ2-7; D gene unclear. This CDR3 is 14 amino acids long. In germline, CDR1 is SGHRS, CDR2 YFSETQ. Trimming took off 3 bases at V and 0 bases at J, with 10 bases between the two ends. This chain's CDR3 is CASSSLLDSYEQYF. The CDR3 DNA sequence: TGCGCCAGCAGCTCGCTGCTAGACTCCTACGAGCAGTACTTC.

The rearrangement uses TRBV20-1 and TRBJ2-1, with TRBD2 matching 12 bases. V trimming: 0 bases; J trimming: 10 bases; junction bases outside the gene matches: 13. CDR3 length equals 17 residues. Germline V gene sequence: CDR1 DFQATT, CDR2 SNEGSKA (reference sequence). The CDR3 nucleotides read TGCAGTGCTAGAGATGGCCGACGGGGACTAGCGGGCCAAGAGCAGTTCTTC. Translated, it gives CSARDGRRGLAGQEQFF.

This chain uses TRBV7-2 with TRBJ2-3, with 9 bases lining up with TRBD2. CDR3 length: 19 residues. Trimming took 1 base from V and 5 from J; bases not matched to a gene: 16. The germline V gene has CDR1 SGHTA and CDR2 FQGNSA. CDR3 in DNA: TGTGCCAGCAGCTTAGACCGAGCGCTTAGCGGGAGTCGTGGAGATACGCAGTATTTT. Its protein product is CASSLDRALSGSRGDTQYF.

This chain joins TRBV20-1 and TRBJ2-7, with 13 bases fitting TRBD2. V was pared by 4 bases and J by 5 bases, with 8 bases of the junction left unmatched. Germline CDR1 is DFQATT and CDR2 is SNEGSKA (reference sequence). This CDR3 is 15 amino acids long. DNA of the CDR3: TGCAGTGCTACAACTAGCGGGAGGGCCCTCCACGAGCAGTACTTC. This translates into CSATTSGRALHEQYF.

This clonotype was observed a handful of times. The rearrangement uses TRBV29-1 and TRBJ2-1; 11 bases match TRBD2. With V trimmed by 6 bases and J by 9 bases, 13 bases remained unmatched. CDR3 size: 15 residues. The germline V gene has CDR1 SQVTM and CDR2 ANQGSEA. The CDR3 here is CSVGLLAGDTGEQFF. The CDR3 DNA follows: TGCAGCGTCGGATTACTAGCGGGAGATACCGGTGAGCAGTTCTTC.

The CDR3 sequence is CASSSGTSGNNEQFF. The DNA for the CDR3 is TGTGCCAGCAGTTCCGGGACTAGCGGAAACAATGAGCAGTTCTTC. V gene TRBV6-6 combines with J gene TRBJ2-1; 11 nucleotides align to TRBD2. CDR1 and CDR2 (germline): MNHNY, SVGAGI (reference sequence). This CDR3 spans 15 amino acids. Trimming cost V 4 bases and J 5 bases; bases outside gene matches: 4.

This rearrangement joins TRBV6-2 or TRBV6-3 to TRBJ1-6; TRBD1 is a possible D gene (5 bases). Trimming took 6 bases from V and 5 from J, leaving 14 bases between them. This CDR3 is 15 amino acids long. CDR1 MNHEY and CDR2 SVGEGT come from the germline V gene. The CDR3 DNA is TGTGCCAGCAGCCTCCGGACGGACAATAATTCACCCCTCCACTTT. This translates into CASSLRTDNNSPLHF.

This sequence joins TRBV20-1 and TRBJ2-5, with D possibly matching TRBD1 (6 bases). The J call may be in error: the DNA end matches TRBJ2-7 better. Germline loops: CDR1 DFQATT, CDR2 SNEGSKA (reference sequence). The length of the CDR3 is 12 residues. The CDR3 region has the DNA TGCAGTGCTAGACAACAGGGCCACGAGCAGTACTTC. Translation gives CSARQQGHEQYF.

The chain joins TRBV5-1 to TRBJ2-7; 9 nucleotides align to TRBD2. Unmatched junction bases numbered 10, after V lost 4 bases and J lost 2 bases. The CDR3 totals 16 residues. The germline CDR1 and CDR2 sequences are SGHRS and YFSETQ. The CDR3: CASSPRASGVPYEQYF. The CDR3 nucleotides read TGCGCCAGCAGCCCTCGGGCTAGCGGGGTCCCCTACGAGCAGTACTTC.

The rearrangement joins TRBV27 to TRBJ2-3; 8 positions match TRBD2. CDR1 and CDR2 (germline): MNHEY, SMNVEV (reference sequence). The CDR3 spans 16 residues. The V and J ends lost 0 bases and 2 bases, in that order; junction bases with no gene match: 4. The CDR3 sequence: CASSLSERETTDTQYF. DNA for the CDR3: TGTGCCAGCAGTTTATCCGAGCGGGAGACCACAGATACGCAGTATTTT.